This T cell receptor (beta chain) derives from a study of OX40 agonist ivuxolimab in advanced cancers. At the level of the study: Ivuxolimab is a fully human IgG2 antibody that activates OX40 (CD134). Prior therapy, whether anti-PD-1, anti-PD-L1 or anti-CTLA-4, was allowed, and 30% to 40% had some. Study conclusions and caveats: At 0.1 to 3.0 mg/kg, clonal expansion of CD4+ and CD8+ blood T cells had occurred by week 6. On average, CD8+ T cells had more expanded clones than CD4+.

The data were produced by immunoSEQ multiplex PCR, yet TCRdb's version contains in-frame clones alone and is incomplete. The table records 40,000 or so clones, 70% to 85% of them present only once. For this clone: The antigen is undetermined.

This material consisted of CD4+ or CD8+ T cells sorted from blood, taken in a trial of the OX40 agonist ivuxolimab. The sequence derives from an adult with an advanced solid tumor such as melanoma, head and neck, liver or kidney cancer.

The CDR3 DNA reads TGTGCCAGCAGCCGGGAAACAGGGGCCGCTTCATATACGCAGTATTTT. Translating gives CASSRETGAASYTQYF. This chain uses TRBV12-1 with TRBJ2-3; the D call in the table, TRBD1, was not verified against the DNA. TRBV12-1 is a pseudogene segment. The CDR3 totals 16 residues.